Here is one T cell receptor beta chain with its context. This clone showed up just once. The antigen it recognizes is unknown. Per-base qualities were not stored, and no clone one base away is much larger. The data belong to a study of control samples from healthy donors and cancer patients (TCRdb year 2020). Library construction relied on the immunoSEQ multiplex PCR assay. Not all clones reach the TCRdb copy of this immuneACCESS table, which keeps in-frame sequences only. Checked studies attribute under half of the gap to unresolved V genes and leave the rest unexplained. The sample profile shows 75,000 to 90,000 clones; around nine tenths of them were found once. The ten largest account for about 9.9% of the sample. The CDR3 goes from the cysteine to the phenylalanine over 14 residues. Solely the CDR3 DNA is kept, with 42 bases framed from the first base. V and J are truncated by 2 bases and 2 bases respectively, leaving an intervening sequence of 7 bases. As encoded in the germline V gene, CDR1 is MDHEN while CDR2 is SYDVKM.

This TCR was sampled from a woman between 50 and 59 years old with colorectal cancer. The sample comprised PBMCs. The rearrangement combines TRBV28 with TRBJ1-3, with the D gene not clear enough to name. Here the CDR3 is given as CASSLTGAGNTIYF. The DNA sequence is as follows: TGTGCCAGCAGTTTAACGGGTGCTGGAAACACCATATATTTT. The entire variable domain, with the stretches around the CDR3 drawn from the reference TRBV28 and TRBJ1-3 proteins, is DVKVTQSSRYLVKRTGEKVFLECVQDMDHENMFWYRQDPGLGLRLIYFSYDVKMKEKGDIPEGYSVSREKKERFSLILESASTNQTSMYLCASSLTGAGNTIYFGEGSWLTVV.